Listed below are T cell receptor beta chains from one sample, sequenced in a study of cytomegalovirus exposure and HLA in healthy donors. Data came from immunoSEQ multiplex PCR; TCRdb stores just in-frame clones and leaves some out. The sample lists 100,000 to 120,000 clones; around 84% were seen once. Input material: PBMCs. The receptors originated from a woman aged 25 to 39 in good health and CMV-seronegative. CDR3s include the opening cysteine and the closing phenylalanine or tryptophan. The order of the fields is V gene, J gene, D gene, clone size, CDR3 protein, CDR3 DNA. D genes are given only for firm matches. The size of a clone is reported for some rows only, either as once, few or many, or as a class for expanded clones.

TRBV7-9	TRBJ1-3	NA	NA	CASSLAISGNTIYF	TGTGCCAGCAGCTTAGCTATCTCTGGAAACACCATATATTTT
TRBV7-2	TRBJ1-2	NA	NA	CASSETNYGYTF	TGTGCCAGCAGCGAGACTAACTATGGCTACACCTTC
TRBV4-1	TRBJ2-7	TRBD2	NA	CASSQVGRVQYF	TGCGCCAGCAGCCAAGTTGGGAGGGTGCAGTACTTC
TRBV29-1	TRBJ2-5	TRBD1	once	CSVILTGPETQYF	TGCAGCGTAATTCTGACAGGGCCCGAGACCCAGTACTTC
TRBV6-5	TRBJ2-3	NA	NA	CASSPLGGTQYF	TGTGCCAGCAGTCCCCTAGGAGGTACGCAGTATTTT
TRBV11-2	TRBJ2-7	NA	NA	CASSSPPVGAHPYEQYF	TGTGCCAGCAGCAGCCCCCCGGTTGGGGCGCACCCCTACGAGCAGTACTTC
TRBV10-3	TRBJ2-7	NA	NA	CAISQPGAYEQYF	TGTGCCATCAGTCAGCCGGGGGCCTACGAGCAGTACTTC
TRBV28	TRBJ1-5	TRBD1	NA	CASSQQGAWGQPQHF	TGTGCCAGCAGCCAACAGGGGGCGTGGGGTCAGCCCCAGCATTTT
TRBV7-8	TRBJ1-1	NA	once	CASSFKGDTEAFF	TGTGCCAGCAGCTTCAAAGGGGACACTGAAGCTTTCTTT
TRBV7-2	TRBJ2-1	TRBD2	once	CASSLEASGRAHEQFF	TGTGCCAGCAGCTTAGAAGCTAGCGGGAGGGCCCATGAGCAGTTCTTC
TRBV4-1	TRBJ2-3	NA	NA	CASSHGSSVLLTDTQYF	TGCGCCAGCAGCCATGGTTCTAGCGTTCTACTCACAGATACGCAGTATTTT
TRBV19	TRBJ2-1	TRBD2	NA	CASSTWTSGGATPNNEQFF	TGTGCCAGTAGTACTTGGACTAGCGGGGGGGCCACTCCTAACAATGAGCAGTTCTTC
TRBV30	TRBJ1-2	TRBD1	NA	CACKGAGYGYTF	TGTGCCTGCAAGGGGGCAGGCTATGGCTACACCTTC
TRBV6-6	TRBJ2-7	TRBD1	once	CASSPRAGQGASEQYF	TGTGCCAGCAGTCCCCGGGCGGGACAGGGGGCGAGCGAGCAGTACTTC
TRBV15	TRBJ1-5	NA	NA	CATSPLRGNQPQHF	TGTGCCACCAGCCCTTTGCGGGGCAATCAGCCCCAGCATTTT
TRBV5-4	TRBJ2-3	TRBD1	NA	CASSFFGTGGADTQYF	TGTGCCAGCAGCTTCTTCGGGACAGGGGGCGCAGATACGCAGTATTTT
TRBV6-5	TRBJ1-2	TRBD1	few	CASTSGTGGEGGYTF	TGTGCCAGCACCTCGGGGACAGGGGGCGAGGGTGGCTACACCTTC
TRBV27	TRBJ2-2	NA	NA	CASRGLNTGELFF	TGTGCCAGCAGGGGGCTGAACACCGGGGAGCTGTTTTTT
TRBV28	TRBJ1-1	NA	NA	CASSLQRNTEAFF	TGTGCCAGCAGTCTACAGAGGAACACTGAAGCTTTCTTT
TRBV30	TRBJ2-3	NA	NA	CAWSRSTDTQYF	TGTGCCTGGAGTCGTAGCACAGATACGCAGTATTTT
TRBV4-1	TRBJ2-7	NA	NA	CASSHLQGSSSYEQYF	TGCGCCAGCAGCCACCTACAGGGCTCAAGCTCCTACGAGCAGTACTTC
TRBV28	TRBJ1-5	TRBD1	NA	CASVLGQNNQPQHF	TGTGCCAGTGTATTGGGACAGAACAATCAGCCCCAGCATTTT
TRBV29-1	TRBJ1-2	TRBD1	few	CSVEGRGANYGYTF	TGCAGCGTTGAGGGCAGGGGGGCGAACTATGGCTACACCTTC
TRBV2	TRBJ1-4	TRBD1	NA	CASRTGAPGEKLFF	TGTGCCAGCAGAACAGGGGCGCCAGGTGAAAAACTGTTTTTT
TRBV13	TRBJ1-1	NA	NA	CASSTHPNTEAFF	TGTGCCAGCAGCACACACCCGAACACTGAAGCTTTCTTT
TRBV30	TRBJ2-7	NA	NA	CAWRTSGVYEQYF	TGTGCCTGGAGGACATCAGGGGTCTACGAGCAGTACTTC
TRBV4-1	TRBJ2-3	NA	once	CASSEDELAPLRDTQYF	TGCGCCAGCAGCGAAGACGAACTAGCTCCCCTGCGGGATACGCAGTATTTT
TRBV7-2	TRBJ2-1	TRBD2	NA	CASRRASGTINEQFF	TGTGCCAGCAGACGAGCTAGCGGGACCATCAATGAGCAGTTCTTC
TRBV5-1	TRBJ1-5	NA	NA	CASSLAVDQPQHF	TGCGCCAGCAGCTTGGCCGTAGATCAGCCCCAGCATTTT
TRBV6-5	TRBJ1-2	NA	NA	CASSSTANYGYTF	TGTGCCAGCAGCTCGACAGCCAACTATGGCTACACCTTC
TRBV19	TRBJ2-7	TRBD2	NA	CASSTLAGGAYEQYF	TGTGCCAGTAGTACGTTAGCGGGAGGCGCCTACGAGCAGTACTTC
TRBV10-3	TRBJ2-7	TRBD1	NA	CAISGRQGAYEQYF	TGTGCCATCAGCGGGAGACAGGGGGCCTACGAGCAGTACTTC
TRBV5-4	TRBJ2-2	TRBD2	NA	CASSVGLAGGTGELFF	TGTGCCAGCAGCGTGGGACTAGCGGGGGGCACCGGGGAGCTGTTTTTT
TRBV19	TRBJ1-3	NA	few	CASSSGSAGNTIYF	TGTGCCAGCTCATCAGGTTCTGCTGGAAACACCATATATTTT
TRBV5-1	TRBJ1-1	NA	once	CASSPAGSLAQAFF	TGCGCCAGCAGTCCCGCGGGATCACTCGCGCAGGCTTTCTTT
TRBV7-9	TRBJ1-4	TRBD1	once	CASSSGTGVKTNEKLFF	TGTGCCAGCAGCTCCGGGACAGGGGTTAAGACTAATGAAAAACTGTTTTTT
TRBV4-1	TRBJ1-4	NA	NA	CASSPSLEAGDILFF	TGCGCCAGCAGCCCGTCTCTTGAGGCTGGGGACATACTGTTTTTT
TRBV14	TRBJ1-5	TRBD1	few	CASSHPNPCRGRGCNQPQHF	TGTGCCAGCAGCCACCCTAATCCTTGCAGGGGGCGGGGATGCAATCAGCCCCAGCATTTT
TRBV7-2	TRBJ1-1	NA	NA	CASSLGQGRRAFF	TGTGCCAGCAGCTTAGGGCAGGGCAGGCGAGCTTTCTTT
TRBV9	TRBJ1-1	NA	NA	CASSVDPLDWNTEAFF	TGTGCCAGCAGCGTAGACCCTCTGGACTGGAACACTGAAGCTTTCTTT
TRBV5-1	TRBJ2-2	TRBD1	NA	CASSIQQGKIAGELFF	TGCGCCAGCAGCATCCAACAGGGGAAGATTGCCGGGGAGCTGTTTTTT
TRBV10-3	TRBJ1-1	NA	NA	CAISEDGGNTEAFF	TGTGCCATCAGTGAGGACGGGGGAAACACTGAAGCTTTCTTT
TRBV19	TRBJ2-3	TRBD1	once	CASRGGRARTDTQYF	TGTGCCAGTAGAGGGGGCCGGGCCCGCACAGATACGCAGTATTTT
TRBV27	TRBJ2-1	TRBD2	few	CASSRERTSGEQFF	TGTGCCAGCAGTAGGGAAAGGACTAGCGGGGAGCAGTTCTTC
TRBV6-4	TRBJ2-1	TRBD2	NA	CASSDSSGGSREQFF	TGTGCCAGCAGTGACTCCAGCGGGGGGAGTCGGGAGCAGTTCTTC
TRBV28	TRBJ2-1	TRBD2	NA	CASSLGLAGLNSSYNEQFF	TGTGCCAGCAGTTTAGGACTAGCGGGTCTGAACAGCTCCTACAATGAGCAGTTCTTC